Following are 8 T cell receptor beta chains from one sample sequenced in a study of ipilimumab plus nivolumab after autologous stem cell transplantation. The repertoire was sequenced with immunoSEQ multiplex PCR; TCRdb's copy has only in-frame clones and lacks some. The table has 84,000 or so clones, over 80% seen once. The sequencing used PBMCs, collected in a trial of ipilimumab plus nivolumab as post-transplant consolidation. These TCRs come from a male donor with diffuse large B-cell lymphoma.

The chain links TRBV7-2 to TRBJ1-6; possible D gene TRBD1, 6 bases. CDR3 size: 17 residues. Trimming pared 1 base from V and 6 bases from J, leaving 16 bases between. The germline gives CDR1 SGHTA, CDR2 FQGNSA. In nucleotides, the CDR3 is TGTGCCAGCAGCTTAGGCGTCCGGACAGTGCTTAATTCACCCCTCCACTTT. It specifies CASSLGVRTVLNSPLHF.

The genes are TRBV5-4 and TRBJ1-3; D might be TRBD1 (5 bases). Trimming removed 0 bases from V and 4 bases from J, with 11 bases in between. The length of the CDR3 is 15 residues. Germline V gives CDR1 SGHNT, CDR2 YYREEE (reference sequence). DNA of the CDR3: TGTGCCAGCAGCTTGGCAGGGACGGGAGGAAACACCATATATTTT. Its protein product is CASSLAGTGGNTIYF.

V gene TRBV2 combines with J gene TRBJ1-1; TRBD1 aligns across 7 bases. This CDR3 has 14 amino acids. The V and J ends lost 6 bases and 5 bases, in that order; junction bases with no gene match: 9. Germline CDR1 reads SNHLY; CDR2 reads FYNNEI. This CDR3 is CASSPRTGGTEAFF. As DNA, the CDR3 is TGTGCCAGCAGCCCAAGGACAGGAGGGACTGAAGCTTTCTTT.

The CDR3 nucleotides read TGTGCCAGCAGCCCTGACAGGGGGGCAGATACGCAGTATTTT. Translated: CASSPDRGADTQYF. V gene TRBV7-2 combines with J gene TRBJ2-3, with 9 bases matching TRBD1. Germline assignment: CDR1 SGHTA and CDR2 FQGNSA. With 5 bases clipped from V and 4 bases from J, the junction kept 4 bases outside the gene matches. The CDR3 covers 14 residues. The variable domain in full, completed from reference TRBV7-2 and TRBJ2-3, reads GAGVSQSPSNKVTEKGKDVELRCDPISGHTALYWYRQSLGQGLEFLIYFQGNSAPDKSGLPSDRFSAERTGGSVSTLTIQRTQQEDSAVYLCASSPDRGADTQYFGPGTRLTVL.

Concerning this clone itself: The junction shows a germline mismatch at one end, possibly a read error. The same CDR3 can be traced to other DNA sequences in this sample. In nucleotides, the CDR3 is TGTGCCAGTAGTGCAACACCGGGACTAGCTACCGAGCAGTACTTC. This translates into CASSATPGLATEQYF. The J gene is TRBJ2-7, the V gene TRBV6-1; 9 bases are a match to TRBD2. Germline V gene lookup returns CDR1 MNHNS and CDR2 SASEGT. The CDR3 extends over 15 amino acids.

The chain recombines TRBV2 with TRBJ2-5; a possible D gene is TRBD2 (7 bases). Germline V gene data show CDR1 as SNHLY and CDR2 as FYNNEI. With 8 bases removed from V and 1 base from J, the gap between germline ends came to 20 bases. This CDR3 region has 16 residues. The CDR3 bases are TGTGCCAGCGGACACCGGGGGCGGGGGCGCCAAGAGACCCAGTACTTC. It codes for CASGHRGRGRQETQYF. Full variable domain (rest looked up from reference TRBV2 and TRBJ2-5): EPEVTQTPSHQVTQMGQEVILRCVPISNHLYFYWYRQILGQKVEFLVSFYNNEISEKSEIFDDQFSVERPDGSNFTLKIRSTKLEDSAMYFCASGHRGRGRQETQYFGPGTRLLVL.

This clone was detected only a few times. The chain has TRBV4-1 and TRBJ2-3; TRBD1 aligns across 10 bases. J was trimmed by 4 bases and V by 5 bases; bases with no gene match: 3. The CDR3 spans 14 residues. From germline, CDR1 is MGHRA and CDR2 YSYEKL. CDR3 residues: CASSEGQGPDTQYF. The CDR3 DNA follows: TGCGCCAGCAGCGAGGGACAGGGGCCAGATACGCAGTATTTT.

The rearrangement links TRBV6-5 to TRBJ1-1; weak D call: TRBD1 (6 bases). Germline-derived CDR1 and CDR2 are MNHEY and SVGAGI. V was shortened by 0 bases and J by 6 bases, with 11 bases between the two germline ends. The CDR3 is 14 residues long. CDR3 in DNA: TGTGCCAGCAGTTACTCGACACAGGGCGCTGAAGCTTTCTTT. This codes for CASSYSTQGAEAFF.